This T cell receptor (beta chain) was identified during a study of chemoradiotherapy in HPV16-positive cancers. Study summary: Functional T-cell assays on two HPV16-positive patients' cells defined candidate HPV-specific clones and common TCR motifs. Findings and caveats of the study: Candidate HPV-specific clones and E7-related TCR motifs grew in tumor during treatment.

V lost 5 bases and J 2 bases, leaving 13 bases between the germline ends. Germline V lookup: CDR1 MNHEY, CDR2 SMNVEV (reference sequence). The CDR3 loop spans 14 amino acids. TCRdb's copy holds only in-frame clones and misses some; the assay was immunoSEQ multiplex PCR. Of approximately 3,500 clones detected, around nine tenths appear once; the ten largest clones hold around 5.1%. This clone was picked up one time. The antigen is not known. The source of this sequence is a human donor with HPV-associated anogenital cancer. This sequence joins TRBV27 and TRBJ2-7, with D perhaps assigned TRBD1 or TRBD2 (5 bases each). This sample comprised tumor tissue, obtained from a patient who underwent chemoradiotherapy. Here the CDR3 reads CASSHRDVTYEQYF. Here the CDR3 DNA reads TGTGCCAGCAGTCATCGGGACGTCACCTACGAGCAGTACTTC.